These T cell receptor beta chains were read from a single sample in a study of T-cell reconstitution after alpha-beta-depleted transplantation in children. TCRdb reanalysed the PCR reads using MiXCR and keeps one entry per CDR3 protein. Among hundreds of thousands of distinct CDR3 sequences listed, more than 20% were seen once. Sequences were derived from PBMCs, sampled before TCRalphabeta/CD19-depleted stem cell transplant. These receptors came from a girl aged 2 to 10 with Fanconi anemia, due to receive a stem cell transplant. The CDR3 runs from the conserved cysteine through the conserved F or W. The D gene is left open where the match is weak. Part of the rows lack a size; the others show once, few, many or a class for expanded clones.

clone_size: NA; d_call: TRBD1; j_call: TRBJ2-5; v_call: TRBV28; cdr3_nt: TGTGCCAGCAGTTTACCTCACAGGGGCGTCTCAATTGAGACCCAGTACTTC; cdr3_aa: CASSLPHRGVSIETQYF
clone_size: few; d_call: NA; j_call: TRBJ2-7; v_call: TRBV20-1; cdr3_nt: TGCAGTGCTGGGAACAGGGTCTCCTACGAGCAGTACTTC; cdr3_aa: CSAGNRVSYEQYF
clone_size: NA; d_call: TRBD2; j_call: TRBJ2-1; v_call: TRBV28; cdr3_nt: TGTGCCAGCAGGCGCCTAACTAGCGGGGGACCCAATGAGCAGTTCTTC; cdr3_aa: CASRRLTSGGPNEQFF
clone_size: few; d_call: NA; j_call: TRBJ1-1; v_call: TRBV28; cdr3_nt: TGTGCCAGCAGTTTGGCAGGGGCAGGCACTGAAGCTTTCTTT; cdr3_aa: CASSLAGAGTEAFF
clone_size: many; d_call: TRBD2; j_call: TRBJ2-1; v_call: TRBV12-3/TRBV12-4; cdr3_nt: TGTGCCAGCAGGGGACTAGTCGCTTACAATGAGCAGTTCTTC; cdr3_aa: CASRGLVAYNEQFF
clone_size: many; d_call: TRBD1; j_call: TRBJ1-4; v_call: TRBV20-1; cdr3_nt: TGCAGTGCTAGTGTCCCAGGGGGTCCTAATGAAAAACTGTTTTTT; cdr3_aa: CSASVPGGPNEKLFF
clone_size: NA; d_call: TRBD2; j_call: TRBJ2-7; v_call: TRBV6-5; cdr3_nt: TGTGCCAGCAGTTACTCCGGGACTAGCGGGGGACTTGGCGAGCAGTACTTC; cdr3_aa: CASSYSGTSGGLGEQYF
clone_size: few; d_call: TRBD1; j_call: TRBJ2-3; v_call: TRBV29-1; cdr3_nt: TGCAGCGTCCGGACAGGGGCGACAGATACGCAGTATTTT; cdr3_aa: CSVRTGATDTQYF
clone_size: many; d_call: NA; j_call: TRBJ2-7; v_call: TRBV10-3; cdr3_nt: TGTGCCACCCAAACAGGGCACGAGCAGTACTTC; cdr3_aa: CATQTGHEQYF
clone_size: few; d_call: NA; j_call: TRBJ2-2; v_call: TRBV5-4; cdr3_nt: TGTGCCAGCAGCTTTGCGGGCCCGAACACCGGGGAGCTGTTTTTT; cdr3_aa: CASSFAGPNTGELFF
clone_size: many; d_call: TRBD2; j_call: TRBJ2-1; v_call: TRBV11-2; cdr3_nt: TGTGCCAGCAGCGCGAGGAGTGGCGGGAGGGTCTACACAGGGAGTGAGCAGTTCTTC; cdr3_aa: CASSARSGGRVYTGSEQFF
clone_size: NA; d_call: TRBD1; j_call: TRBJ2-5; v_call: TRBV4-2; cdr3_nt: TGTGCCAGCAGCGCCTCTCCAGGGGGCGGCAAGACCCAGTACTTC; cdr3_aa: CASSASPGGGKTQYF
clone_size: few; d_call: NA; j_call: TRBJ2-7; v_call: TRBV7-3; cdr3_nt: TGTGCCAGCAGCTCGGGCTACAACTACGAGCAGTACTTC; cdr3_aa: CASSSGYNYEQYF
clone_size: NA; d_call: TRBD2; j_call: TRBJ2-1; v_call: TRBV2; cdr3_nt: TGTACCAGCTGCGGGACTAGCGGGAGGGCTTGGGGAACCTACAATGAGCAGTTCTTC; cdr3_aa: CTSCGTSGRAWGTYNEQFF
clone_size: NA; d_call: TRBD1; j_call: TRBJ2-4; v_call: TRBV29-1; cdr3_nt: TGCAGCGTCGCAACAGGGGGAATAGCCAAAAACATTCAGTACTTC; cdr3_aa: CSVATGGIAKNIQYF
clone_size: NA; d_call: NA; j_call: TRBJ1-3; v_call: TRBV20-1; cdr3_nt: TGCAGTGCTAGATCCGCGACCGTTCGGGGAATGTCTGGAAACACCATATATTTT; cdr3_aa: CSARSATVRGMSGNTIYF
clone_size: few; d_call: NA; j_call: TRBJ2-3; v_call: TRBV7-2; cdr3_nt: TGTGCCAGCAGCTTATTATCCACCTTAGATACGCAGTATTTT; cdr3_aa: CASSLLSTLDTQYF
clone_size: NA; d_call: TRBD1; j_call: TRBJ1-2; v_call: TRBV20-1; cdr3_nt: TGCAGTGCTAGAGGGAAGGGACAGGCCAGGGGTGGCTACACCTTC; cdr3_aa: CSARGKGQARGGYTF
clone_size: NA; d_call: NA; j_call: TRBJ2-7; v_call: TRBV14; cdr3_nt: TGTGCCAGCAGCCAAAACCGGGGAGGGCAGTACTTC; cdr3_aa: CASSQNRGGQYF
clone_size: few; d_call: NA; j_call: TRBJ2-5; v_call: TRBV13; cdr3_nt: TGTGCCAGCAGCCCCTCGGGACGTCAAGAGACCCAGTACTTC; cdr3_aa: CASSPSGRQETQYF
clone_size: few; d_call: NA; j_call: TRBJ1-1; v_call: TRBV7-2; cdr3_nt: TGTGCCAGCAGCCCCTCCGGGACTGCCAACACTGAAGCTTTCTTT; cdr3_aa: CASSPSGTANTEAFF
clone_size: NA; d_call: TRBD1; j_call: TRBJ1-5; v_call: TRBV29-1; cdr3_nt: TGCAGCGTTTCGACAGGGGGTAGCAATCAGCCCCAGCATTTT; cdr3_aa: CSVSTGGSNQPQHF
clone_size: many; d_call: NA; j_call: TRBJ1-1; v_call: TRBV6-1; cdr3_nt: TGTGCCAGCGTCCGGGCAATGAACACTGAAGCTTTCTTT; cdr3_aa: CASVRAMNTEAFF
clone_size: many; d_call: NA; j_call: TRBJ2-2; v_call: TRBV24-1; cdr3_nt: TGTGCCACCAGTGATTCAGGGACCCCGAACACCGGGGAGCTGTTTTTT; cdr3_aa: CATSDSGTPNTGELFF
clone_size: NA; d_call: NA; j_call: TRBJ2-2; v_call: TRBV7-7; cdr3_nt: TGTGCCAGCAGCTTAGCTCACTTCGGGACCGGGGAGCTGTTTTTT; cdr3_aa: CASSLAHFGTGELFF
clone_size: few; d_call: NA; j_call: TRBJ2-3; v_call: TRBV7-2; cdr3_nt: TGTGCCAGCAGCTTATGGGGGGAGGATACGCAGTATTTT; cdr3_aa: CASSLWGEDTQYF
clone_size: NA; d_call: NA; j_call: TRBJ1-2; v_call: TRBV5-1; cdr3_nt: TGCGCCAGCAGCTTGGGGACCGTGCCCCCGTCTAACTATGGCTACACCTTC; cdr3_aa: CASSLGTVPPSNYGYTF
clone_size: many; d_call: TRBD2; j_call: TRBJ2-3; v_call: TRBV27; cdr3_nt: TGTGCCAGCAGTTGGAACGGGGGGGCCGGGGATACGCAGTATTTT; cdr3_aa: CASSWNGGAGDTQYF
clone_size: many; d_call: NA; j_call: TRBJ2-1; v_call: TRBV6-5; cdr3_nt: TGTGCCAGCAGTTCTGAGAGAGGTAGCGGAGAAAGCCTCGGGCCCTTCTTC; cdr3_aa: CASSSERGSGESLGPFF
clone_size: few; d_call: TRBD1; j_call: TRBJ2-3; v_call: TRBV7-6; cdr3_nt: TGTGCCAGCAGCTTAAGGATTGGGGACAGGCCAACAGATACGCAGTATTTT; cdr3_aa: CASSLRIGDRPTDTQYF
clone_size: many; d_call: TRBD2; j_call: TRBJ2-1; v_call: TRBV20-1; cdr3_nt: TGCAGTGCTGGACTAGCGGGGATCAATGAGCAGTTCTTC; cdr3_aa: CSAGLAGINEQFF
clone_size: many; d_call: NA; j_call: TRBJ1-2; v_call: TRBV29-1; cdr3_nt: TGCAGCGGGTCACGGGTGCGGGGTCCCTATGGCTACACCTTC; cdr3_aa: CSGSRVRGPYGYTF
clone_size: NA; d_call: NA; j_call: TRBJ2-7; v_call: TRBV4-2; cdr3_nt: TGTGCCAGCAGCCAAATAGAACGACAGATCTCCTACGAGCAGTACTTC; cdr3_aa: CASSQIERQISYEQYF
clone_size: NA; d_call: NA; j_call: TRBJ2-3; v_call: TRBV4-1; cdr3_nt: TGCGCCAGCAGCCAAGTGGGGGCAGGGCAGTACGATACGCAGTATTTT; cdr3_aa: CASSQVGAGQYDTQYF
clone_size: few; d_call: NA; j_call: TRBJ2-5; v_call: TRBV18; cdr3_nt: TGTGCCAGCTCACCACTGGATCAAGACCAAGAGACCCAGTACTTC; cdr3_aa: CASSPLDQDQETQYF
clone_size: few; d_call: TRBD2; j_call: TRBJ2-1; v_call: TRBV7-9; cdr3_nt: TGTGCCAGCAGCCTCTTAGAAGCGGGGTTATACAATGAGCAGTTCTTC; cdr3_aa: CASSLLEAGLYNEQFF
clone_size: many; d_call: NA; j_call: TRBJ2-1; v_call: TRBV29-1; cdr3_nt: TGCAGCGTTGACAGGGATGAGTTCTTC; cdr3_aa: CSVDRDEFF
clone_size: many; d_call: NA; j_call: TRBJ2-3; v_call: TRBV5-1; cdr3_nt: TGTGCCAGCAGCTTAGCCACAGATACGCAGTATTTT; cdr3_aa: CASSLATDTQYF
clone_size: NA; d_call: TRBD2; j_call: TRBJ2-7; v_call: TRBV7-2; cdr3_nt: TGTGCCAGCAGCTTAGTAGCGGGGGACTACGAGCAGTACTTC; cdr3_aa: CASSLVAGDYEQYF
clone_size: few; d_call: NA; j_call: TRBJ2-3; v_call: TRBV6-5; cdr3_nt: TGTGCCAGCAGTTACAGGCAGGGCACAGATACGCAGTATTTT; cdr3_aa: CASSYRQGTDTQYF
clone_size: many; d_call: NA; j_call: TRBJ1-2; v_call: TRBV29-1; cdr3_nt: TGCAGCGTTGAAAGAAGGGGGTATAACTATGGCTACACCTTC; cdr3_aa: CSVERRGYNYGYTF
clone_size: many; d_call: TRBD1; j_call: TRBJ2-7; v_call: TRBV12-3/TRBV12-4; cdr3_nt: TGTGCCAGCAGTTTCGGGACAGCTTCCTACGAGCAGTACTTC; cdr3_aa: CASSFGTASYEQYF
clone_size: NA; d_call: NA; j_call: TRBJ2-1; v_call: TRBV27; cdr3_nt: TGTGCCAGCAGTTTATTTGGGGGATATGACCTCGGTGACTACAATGAGCAGTTCTTC; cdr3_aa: CASSLFGGYDLGDYNEQFF
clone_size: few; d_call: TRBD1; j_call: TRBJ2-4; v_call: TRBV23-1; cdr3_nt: TGCGCCAGCAGTCAATGGGTAACAGGGGGCGACATTCAGTACTTC; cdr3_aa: CASSQWVTGGDIQYF
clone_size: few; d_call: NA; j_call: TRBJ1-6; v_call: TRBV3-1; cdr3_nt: TGTGCCAGCAGCCAAGATAACCTCCCCCTCCACTTT; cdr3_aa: CASSQDNLPLHF
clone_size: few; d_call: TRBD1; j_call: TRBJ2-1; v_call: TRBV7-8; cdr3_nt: TGTGCCATCAAGGGGGGGACAGGGGATTACAATGAGCAGTTCTTC; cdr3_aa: CAIKGGTGDYNEQFF
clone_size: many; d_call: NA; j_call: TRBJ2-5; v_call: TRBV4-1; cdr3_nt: TGCGCCAGCAGCCAAGACAGAACAAGGGAGACCCAGTACTTC; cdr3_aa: CASSQDRTRETQYF
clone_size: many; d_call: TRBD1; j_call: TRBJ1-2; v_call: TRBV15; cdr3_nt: TGTGCCACCAGCAGAGATAGCCTAGGGACAGGGCCAACCTATGGCTACACCTTC; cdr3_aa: CATSRDSLGTGPTYGYTF
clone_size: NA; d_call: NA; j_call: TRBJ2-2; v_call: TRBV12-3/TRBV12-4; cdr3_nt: TGTGCCAGCAGTTCCCCGGGTGCCGGGGAGCTGTTTTTT; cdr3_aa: CASSSPGAGELFF
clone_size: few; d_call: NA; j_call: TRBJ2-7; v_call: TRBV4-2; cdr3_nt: TGTGCCAGCAGCCAAGCGTCTACGCCAGGGTCTCCCTACGAGCAGTACTTC; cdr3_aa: CASSQASTPGSPYEQYF
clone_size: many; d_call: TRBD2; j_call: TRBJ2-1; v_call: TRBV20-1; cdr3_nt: TGCAGTGCCCAGCTAGCGGGAGGTCGGAATGAGCAGTTCTTC; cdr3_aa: CSAQLAGGRNEQFF
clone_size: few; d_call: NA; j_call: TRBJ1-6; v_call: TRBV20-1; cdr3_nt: TGCAGTGCCGCACCCGAGAGCTCCTATAATTCACCCCTCCACTTT; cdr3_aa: CSAAPESSYNSPLHF
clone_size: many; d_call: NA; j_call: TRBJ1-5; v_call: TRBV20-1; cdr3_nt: TGCAGTGCTAGAGATTTCCACAGGGACGACAATCAGCCCCAGCATTTT; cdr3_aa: CSARDFHRDDNQPQHF
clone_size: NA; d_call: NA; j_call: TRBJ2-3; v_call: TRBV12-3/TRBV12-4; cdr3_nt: TGTGCCGGCTCAACAGGGTCGGGGTACACAGATACGCAGTATTTT; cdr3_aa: CAGSTGSGYTDTQYF